A selection of T cell receptor beta chains follows, all from one sample in a study of cytomegalovirus exposure and HLA in healthy donors. Measured with immunoSEQ multiplex PCR; TCRdb has only the in-frame clones, and not every one. The sample includes more than 95,000 clones, 75% to 90% seen only once; the top ten take 2% to 2.5%. Sequencing was done on a sample of PBMCs. These receptors were taken from a young woman in good health and CMV-seronegative. Both conserved end residues are part of each CDR3. A D gene is named only where the DNA matches it firmly. Where a row states a size, it is once, few, many or the class of an expanded clone; other rows omit it.

>TRBV2|TRBJ2-5|NA|NA|13
TGTGCCAGCAGTGAAGGTAGTCAAGAGACCCAGTACTTC
CASSEGSQETQYF
>TRBV7-9|TRBJ1-1|NA|NA|16
TGTGCCAGCAGCTTAGCCCCAGGGATGGGGTACACTGAAGCTTTCTTT
CASSLAPGMGYTEAFF
>TRBV5-1|TRBJ2-2|NA|NA|17
TGCGCCAGCAGCTTGCTGACCGGGACTCTCCCCATCGGGGAGCTGTTTTTT
CASSLLTGTLPIGELFF
>TRBV10-1|TRBJ2-3|TRBD1|few|16
TGCGCCAGCAGTGACCCAGGGGGTCCAAGCACAGATACGCAGTATTTT
CASSDPGGPSTDTQYF
>TRBV28|TRBJ2-2|NA|NA|13
TGTGCCAGCAGCCCCGGGGACACCGGGGAGCTGTTTTTT
CASSPGDTGELFF
>TRBV5-6|TRBJ2-1|NA|NA|13
TGTGCCAGCAACTATCGGGTACTAAATGAGCAGTTCTTC
CASNYRVLNEQFF
>TRBV7-3|TRBJ2-7|TRBD2|few|14
TGTGCCAGCAGCCCAGCGGGAGGGCCTTACGAGCAGTACTTC
CASSPAGGPYEQYF
>TRBV10-1|TRBJ2-2|TRBD2|NA|15
TGCGCCAGCACTACGGGACTAGCGGGAACCGGGGAGCTGTTTTTT
CASTTGLAGTGELFF
>TRBV28|TRBJ1-2|NA|NA|13
TGTGCCTTAAGGGCAGGGACTGCGGATGGCTACACCTTC
CALRAGTADGYTF
>TRBV1|TRBJ2-3|NA|NA|16
TGCACCAGCAGCCAAGGTAGCGGGAGGGTGGCGGATACGCAGTATTTT
CTSSQGSGRVADTQYF
>TRBV29-1|TRBJ1-2|NA|NA|13
TGCAGCGTTGAAGGCGGGGACTTGGGGGGCTACACCTTC
CSVEGGDLGGYTF
>TRBV6-5|TRBJ1-1|TRBD1|NA|15
TGTGCCAGCAGTTACTCGGGACAGGGCCGTCGGGAAGCTTTCTTT
CASSYSGQGRREAFF
>TRBV11-2|TRBJ2-3|TRBD1|NA|16
TGTGCCAGCAGCTTTGAGGACGGACAGGGAACAGATACGCAGTATTTT
CASSFEDGQGTDTQYF
>TRBV7-2|TRBJ2-2|TRBD1|NA|14
TGTGCCAGCAGCTCGGACAGGGTCACCGGGGAGCTGTTTTTT
CASSSDRVTGELFF
>TRBV14|TRBJ1-1|NA|NA|15
TGTGCCAGCAGCCAAGTAGGTACAGGGCACACTGAAGCTTTCTTT
CASSQVGTGHTEAFF
>TRBV4-1|TRBJ2-7|TRBD1|NA|18
TGCGCCAGCAGCCAAGATCTCTCCGTGGGGACAGGGCTCTACGAGCAGTACTTC
CASSQDLSVGTGLYEQYF
>TRBV6-5|TRBJ2-1|NA|NA|16
TGTGCCAGCAGTTATCGGACTTCGAGCTCCTACAATGAGCAGTTCTTC
CASSYRTSSSYNEQFF
>TRBV5-7|TRBJ2-5|NA|NA|13
TGTGCCAGCAGCTTGCTAGTGAGGGAGACCCAGTACTTC
CASSLLVRETQYF
>TRBV27|TRBJ1-1|NA|NA|14
TGTGCCAGCAGTTCCAATACAGGGAACACTGAAGCTTTCTTT
CASSSNTGNTEAFF
>TRBV10-3|TRBJ2-2|NA|NA|14
TGTGCCACCGGGGGTAGTGGGGACACCGGGGAGCTGTTTTTT
CATGGSGDTGELFF
>TRBV11-2|TRBJ2-7|TRBD2|NA|14
TGTGCCAGCAGCACGACTAGCGGGAGTTACGAGCAGTACTTC
CASSTTSGSYEQYF
>TRBV6-1|TRBJ1-5|NA|NA|18
TGTGCCAGCAGTGAATCGAGTTCTTGGGGCCGTAGCAATCAGCCCCAGCATTTT
CASSESSSWGRSNQPQHF
>TRBV7-9|TRBJ1-5|TRBD1|NA|17
TGTGCCAGCAGCTTAGTGGCAGGGGGCGGACGCAATCAGCCCCAGCATTTT
CASSLVAGGGRNQPQHF
>TRBV28|TRBJ1-1|NA|NA|12
TGTGCCAGCAGCAGGGCAAACACTGAAGCTTTCTTT
CASSRANTEAFF
>TRBV5-5|TRBJ2-4|NA|few|17
TGTGCCAGCAGCTTGGCGGCGGGAACCATAGCCAAAAACATTCAGTACTTC
CASSLAAGTIAKNIQYF
>TRBV18|TRBJ1-2|NA|NA|15
TGTGCCAGCTCACCAACGATCGGGTCAAACTATGGCTACACCTTC
CASSPTIGSNYGYTF
>TRBV16|TRBJ2-5|NA|once|11
TGTGCCAGCAGTCCCGGGGAGACCCAGTACTTC
CASSPGETQYF
>TRBV5-6|TRBJ2-5|NA|NA|16
TGTGCCAGCAGCTCGACGGGACTCTCGTACCAAGAGACCCAGTACTTC
CASSSTGLSYQETQYF
>TRBV27|TRBJ1-1|NA|once|15
TGTGCCAGCAGCCCAGACCCCAGCCTCACGGGAGGGGCTTTCTTT
CASSPDPSLTGGAFF
>TRBV6-4|TRBJ2-3|TRBD1|NA|15
TGTGCCAGCAGTGGGGGACAGGGGGACGCAGATACGCAGTATTTT
CASSGGQGDADTQYF
>TRBV11-3|TRBJ2-1|NA|NA|16
TGTGCCAGCAGCTTGAGCGGAGGCAATTCCTACAATGAGCAGTTCTTC
CASSLSGGNSYNEQFF
>TRBV7-9|TRBJ1-1|TRBD1|NA|16
TGTGCCAGCAGCTTAGAGTGGGCAGGGGGCGGCACTGAAGCTTTCTTT
CASSLEWAGGGTEAFF
>TRBV6-1|TRBJ1-2|NA|NA|15
TGTGCCAGCAGTGAAGGCTGGGGGCGCACCTATGGCTACACCTTC
CASSEGWGRTYGYTF
>TRBV5-4|TRBJ2-5|TRBD2|NA|13
TGTGCCAGCAGCTTGGGACTAGCAGAGACCCAGTACTTC
CASSLGLAETQYF
>TRBV4-1|TRBJ1-4|NA|NA|15
TGCGCCAGCAGCCAAGATTGGACAGCGAGAGAAAAACTGTTTTTT
CASSQDWTAREKLFF
>TRBV5-5|TRBJ2-7|NA|NA|14
TGTGCCAGCAGGGAAACGGGCAGGGCTTACGAGCAGTACTTC
CASRETGRAYEQYF
>TRBV19|TRBJ2-5|TRBD1|NA|14
TGTGCCAGTAGTGTCCGACAGGGTTGGGAGACCCAGTACTTC
CASSVRQGWETQYF
>TRBV28|TRBJ2-5|NA|NA|10
TGTGCCAGCAGTCGAGAGACCCAGTACTTC
CASSRETQYF
>TRBV11-2|TRBJ2-7|TRBD2|NA|15
TGTGCCAGCAGCTCCAGCGGGGGGAGCTCCTACGAGCAGTACTTC
CASSSSGGSSYEQYF
>TRBV7-2|TRBJ1-2|TRBD1|NA|14
TGTGCCAGCAGCCCACGACAGGGAAGCTATGGCTACACCTTC
CASSPRQGSYGYTF
>TRBV15|TRBJ2-2|TRBD2|NA|16
TGTGCCACCAGCAGAGACCTAGCGGGGTTAGACCGGGAGCTGTTTTTT
CATSRDLAGLDRELFF
>TRBV28|TRBJ2-7|NA|once|16
TGTGCCAGCAGTTTACGTCTGAGCCGTAGCTCCTACGAGCAGTACTTC
CASSLRLSRSSYEQYF
>TRBV6-1|TRBJ1-2|NA|NA|14
TGTGCCAGCAGTGAAGCGGAGTACCCGGAGGGCTACACCTTC
CASSEAEYPEGYTF
>TRBV10-3|TRBJ2-5|NA|NA|12
TGTGCCATCAGTGGGACAGAAGAGACCCAGTACTTC
CAISGTEETQYF
>TRBV6-5|TRBJ2-7|TRBD1|once|13
TGTGCCAGCAGCGGGACAGCAACCTACGAGCAGTACTTC
CASSGTATYEQYF
>TRBV19|TRBJ2-6|NA|NA|16
TGTGCCAGTAGTATGCAGGGGCTATCTGGGGCCAACGTCCTGACTTTC
CASSMQGLSGANVLTF
>TRBV7-3|TRBJ1-5|NA|NA|13
TGTGCCAGCAGCCCGGGGAGCAATCAGCCCCAGCATTTT
CASSPGSNQPQHF